The sequence of this TCR beta chain was determined in a study of blood T cell repertoires in COVID-19. Study-wide context: The origin of the acute and convalescent COVID-19 samples was the United States, Italy and Spain. The cDNA or gDNA used as material had been derived from T cells, B-cell-depleted T cells, or PBMCs.

This CDR3 has 16 amino acids. V lost 5 bases, J lost 10 bases, and 23 bases lay in between. The V gene's germline CDR1 is MDHEN and CDR2 SYDVKM. In the authors' methods: Amplifying reference gene primers gave estimates of nucleated cell counts. Sequenced by immunoSEQ multiplex PCR; TCRdb stores in-frame clones only, minus some. The V and J calls and clone size come from that table; D and trimming were worked out from the DNA. In the table there are 200,000 to 250,000 clones, around 89% of which are singletons. This clonotype originated in a man aged 65 to 85 with acute or convalescent COVID-19. The chain carries TRBV28 and TRBJ2-2, with D perhaps matching TRBD2 (5 bases). Material: peripheral blood. CDR3: CASSTKPPGSGKELFF. CDR3 coding DNA: TGTGCCAGCAGTACGAAACCACCGGGATCTGGGAAGGAGCTGTTTTTT. Full variable domain (missing parts from reference TRBV28 and TRBJ2-2): DVKVTQSSRYLVKRTGEKVFLECVQDMDHENMFWYRQDPGLGLRLIYFSYDVKMKEKGDIPEGYSVSREKKERFSLILESASTNQTSMYLCASSTKPPGSGKELFFGEGSRLTVL.